This T cell receptor beta chain emerged from a study of blood T cell repertoires in COVID-19. Overall study context: Samples taken during acute and convalescent COVID-19 were collected in the United States, Italy and Spain. Sources were T cells, B-cell-depleted T cells, or PBMCs; the material itself was cDNA or gDNA.

In the authors' methods: Reference gene primer amplification gave estimated nucleated cell counts. TCRdb's copy holds only in-frame clones and misses some; the assay was immunoSEQ multiplex PCR. The V and J calls and clone size are taken from that table; D and trimming were inferred from the DNA. The sample shows 91,000 or so clones, under 95% of them seen only once. The sequence was obtained from a woman aged 50 to 60 in a cohort sampled during active COVID-19. Sequenced: peripheral blood.

The CDR3 spells CASSPVNTGELFF. The CDR3 region has the DNA TGTGCCAGCAGCCCGGTGAACACCGGGGAGCTGTTTTTT. This sequence joins TRBV11-2 and TRBJ2-2; no definite D call. V lost 5 bases to trimming and J lost 1 base, with 5 bases between them. The CDR3 has 13 residues. The germline V gene encodes CDR1 SGHAT and CDR2 FQNNGV.